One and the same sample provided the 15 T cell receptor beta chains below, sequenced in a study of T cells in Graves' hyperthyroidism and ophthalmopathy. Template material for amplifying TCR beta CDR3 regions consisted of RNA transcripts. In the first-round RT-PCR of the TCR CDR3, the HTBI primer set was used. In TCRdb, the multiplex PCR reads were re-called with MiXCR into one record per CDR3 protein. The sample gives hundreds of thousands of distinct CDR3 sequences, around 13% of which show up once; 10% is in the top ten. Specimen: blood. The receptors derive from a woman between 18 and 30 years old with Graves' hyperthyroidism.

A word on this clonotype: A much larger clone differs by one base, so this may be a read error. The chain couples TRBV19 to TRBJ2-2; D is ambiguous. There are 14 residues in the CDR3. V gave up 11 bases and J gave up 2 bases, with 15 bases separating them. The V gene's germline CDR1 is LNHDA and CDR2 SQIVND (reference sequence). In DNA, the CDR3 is TGTGCCTGTACCTCGGGTCCTAACACCGGGGAGCTGTTTTTT. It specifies CACTSGPNTGELFF.

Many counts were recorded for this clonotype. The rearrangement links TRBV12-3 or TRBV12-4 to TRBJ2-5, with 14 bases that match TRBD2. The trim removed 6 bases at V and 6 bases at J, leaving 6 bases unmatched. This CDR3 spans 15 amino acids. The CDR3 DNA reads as TGTGCCAGCAGCCCCGGGACTAGCGGGAGAAAGACCCAGTACTTC. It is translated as CASSPGTSGRKTQYF.

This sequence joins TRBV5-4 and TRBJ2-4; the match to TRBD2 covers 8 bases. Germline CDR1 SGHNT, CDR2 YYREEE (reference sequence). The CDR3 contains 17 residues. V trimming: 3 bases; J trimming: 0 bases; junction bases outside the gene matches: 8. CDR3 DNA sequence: TGTGCCAGCAGCTCCCGGGGGGGCGGAGTAGCCAAAAACATTCAGTACTTC. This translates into CASSSRGGGVAKNIQYF.

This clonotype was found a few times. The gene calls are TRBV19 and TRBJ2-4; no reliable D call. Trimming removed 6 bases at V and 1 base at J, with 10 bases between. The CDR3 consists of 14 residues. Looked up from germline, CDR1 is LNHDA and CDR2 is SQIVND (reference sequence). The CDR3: CASSLIDAKNIQYF. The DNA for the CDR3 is TGTGCCAGTAGCCTAATAGACGCCAAAAACATTCAGTACTTC.

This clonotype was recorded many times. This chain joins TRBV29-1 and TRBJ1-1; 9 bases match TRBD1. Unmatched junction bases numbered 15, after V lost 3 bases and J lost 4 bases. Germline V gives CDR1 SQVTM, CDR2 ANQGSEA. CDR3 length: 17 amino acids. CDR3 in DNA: TGCAGCGTTGAGCCCTCCGGGACAGGGAATTTAGGCACTGAAGCTTTCTTT. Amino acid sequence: CSVEPSGTGNLGTEAFF.

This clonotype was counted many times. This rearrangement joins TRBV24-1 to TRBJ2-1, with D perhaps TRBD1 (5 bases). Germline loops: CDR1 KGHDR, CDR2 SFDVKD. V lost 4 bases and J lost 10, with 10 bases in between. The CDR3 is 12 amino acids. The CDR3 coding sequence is TGTGCCACCAGTGAGGGGCTGAGGGAGCAGTTCTTC. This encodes CATSEGLREQFF.

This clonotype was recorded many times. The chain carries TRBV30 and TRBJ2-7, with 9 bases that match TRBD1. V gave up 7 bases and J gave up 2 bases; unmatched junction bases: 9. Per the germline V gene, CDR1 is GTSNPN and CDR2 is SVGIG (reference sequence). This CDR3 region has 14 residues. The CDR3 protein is CASIRDRVTYEQYF. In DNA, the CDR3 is TGTGCCTCTATCCGGGACAGGGTAACCTACGAGCAGTACTTC.

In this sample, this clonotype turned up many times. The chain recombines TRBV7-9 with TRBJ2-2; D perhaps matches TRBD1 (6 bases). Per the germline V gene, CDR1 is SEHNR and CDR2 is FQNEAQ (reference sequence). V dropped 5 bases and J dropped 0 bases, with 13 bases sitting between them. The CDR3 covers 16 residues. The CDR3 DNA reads TGTGCCAGCAGCGGGGGCTTTACCGCGAACACCGGGGAGCTGTTTTTT. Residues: CASSGGFTANTGELFF.

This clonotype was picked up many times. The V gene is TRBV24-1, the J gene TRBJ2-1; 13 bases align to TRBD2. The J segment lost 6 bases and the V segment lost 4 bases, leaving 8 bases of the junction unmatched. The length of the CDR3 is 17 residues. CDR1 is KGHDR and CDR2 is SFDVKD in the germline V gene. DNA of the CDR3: TGTGCCACCAGTGACCGGATTGGACTAGCGGGAGTCAATGAGCAGTTCTTC. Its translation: CATSDRIGLAGVNEQFF.

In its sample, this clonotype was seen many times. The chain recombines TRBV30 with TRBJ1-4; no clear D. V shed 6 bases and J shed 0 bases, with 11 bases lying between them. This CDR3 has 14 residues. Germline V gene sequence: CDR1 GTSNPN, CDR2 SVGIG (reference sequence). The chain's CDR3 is CACFYAATNEKLFF. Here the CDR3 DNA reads TGTGCCTGTTTCTACGCGGCAACTAATGAAAAACTGTTTTTT.

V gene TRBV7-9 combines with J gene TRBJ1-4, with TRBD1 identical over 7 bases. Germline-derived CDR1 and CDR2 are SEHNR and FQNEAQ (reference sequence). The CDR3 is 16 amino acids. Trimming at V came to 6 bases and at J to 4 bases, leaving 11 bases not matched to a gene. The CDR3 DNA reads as TGTGCCAGCAGGGAATGGACAGGAGCGGATAATGAAAAACTGTTTTTT. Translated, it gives CASREWTGADNEKLFF. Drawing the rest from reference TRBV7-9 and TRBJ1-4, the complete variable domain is DTGVSQNPRHKITKRGQNVTFRCDPISEHNRLYWYRQTLGQGPEFLTYFQNEAQLEKSRLLSDRFSAERPKGSFSTLEIQRTEQGDSAMYLCASREWTGADNEKLFFGSGTQLSVL.

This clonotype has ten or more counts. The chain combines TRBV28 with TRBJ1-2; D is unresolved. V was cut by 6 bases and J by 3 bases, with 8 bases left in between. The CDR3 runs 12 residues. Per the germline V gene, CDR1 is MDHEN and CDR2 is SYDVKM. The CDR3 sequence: CASRTVDYGYTF. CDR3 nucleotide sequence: TGTGCCAGCAGGACGGTAGACTATGGCTACACCTTC.

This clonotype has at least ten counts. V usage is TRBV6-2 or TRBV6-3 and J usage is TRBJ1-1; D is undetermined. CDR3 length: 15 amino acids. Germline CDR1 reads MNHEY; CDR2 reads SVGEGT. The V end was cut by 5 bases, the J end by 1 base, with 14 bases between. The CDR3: CASSRSPNPNTEAFF. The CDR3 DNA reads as TGTGCCAGCAGTCGTTCGCCCAACCCGAACACTGAAGCTTTCTTT.

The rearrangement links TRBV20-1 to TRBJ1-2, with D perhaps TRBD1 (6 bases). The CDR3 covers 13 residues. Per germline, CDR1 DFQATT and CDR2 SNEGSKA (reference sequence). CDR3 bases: TGCAGCACGAACCCAGGGGAAGCGGATGGCTACACCTTC. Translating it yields CSTNPGEADGYTF.

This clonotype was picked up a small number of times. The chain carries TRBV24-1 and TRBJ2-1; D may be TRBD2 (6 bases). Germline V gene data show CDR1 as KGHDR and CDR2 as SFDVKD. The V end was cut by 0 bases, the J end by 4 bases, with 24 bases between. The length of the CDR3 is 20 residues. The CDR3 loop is CATSDLSTPAGRIPYNEQFF. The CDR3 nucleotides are TGTGCCACCAGTGATTTGTCTACTCCCGCGGGGCGTATCCCATACAATGAGCAGTTCTTC.